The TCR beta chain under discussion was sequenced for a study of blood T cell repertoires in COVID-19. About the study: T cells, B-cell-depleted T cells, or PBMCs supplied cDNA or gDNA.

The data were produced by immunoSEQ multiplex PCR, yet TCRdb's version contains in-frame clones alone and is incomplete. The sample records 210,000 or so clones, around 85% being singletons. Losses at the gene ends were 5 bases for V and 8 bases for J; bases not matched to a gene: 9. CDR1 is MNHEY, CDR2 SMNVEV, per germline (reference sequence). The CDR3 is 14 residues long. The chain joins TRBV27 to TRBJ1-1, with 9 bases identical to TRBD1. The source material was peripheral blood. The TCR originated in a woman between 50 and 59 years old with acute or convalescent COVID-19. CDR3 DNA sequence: TGTGCCAGCAGTCCAGTGGACGGGACAGGGGAAGCTTTCTTT. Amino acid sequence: CASSPVDGTGEAFF.